This T cell receptor beta chain was profiled in a study of T-cell memory formation after mild COVID-19. Overall study: Clustering of TCRs was largely donor specific.

MiXCR, applied by TCRdb to the 5' RACE reads, yields one record per CDR3 protein. This table holds 350,000 to 400,000 distinct CDR3 sequences, around 21% found once. This clonotype was counted only a few times. Its antigen is undetermined. Relative to the germline gene, one junction end is altered; a read error may explain this. From germline, CDR1 is SGHTA and CDR2 FQGTGA. The CDR3 is 17 residues long. Study results and caveats: The appearance of some responding clones in pre-infection memory suggested that cross-reactive memory joined.

The clonotype comes from an adult woman who had mild COVID-19 (a few samples of this study predate the infection). Cell type and time point are not known. This chain links TRBV7-3 with TRBJ2-1; 13 bases align to TRBD2. Sequenced material: PBMCs or a T cell subset sorted from them (not recorded which). CDR3 loop: CASSVLAGGPSSGEQFF. The CDR3 DNA reads as TGTGCCAGCAGCGTACTAGCGGGGGGGCCTTCTAGCGGTGAGCAGTTTTTC.